These T cell receptor beta chains were read from a single sample in a study of T-cell reconstitution after alpha-beta-depleted transplantation in children. TCRdb reanalysed the PCR reads using MiXCR and keeps one entry per CDR3 protein. The table shows some 200,000 distinct CDR3 sequences, with roughly 6.3% occurring only once. Specimen: PBMCs, collected before TCRalphabeta/CD19-depleted stem cell transplant. The source of these receptors is a girl under three years old with combined immunodeficiency, due to receive a stem cell transplant. Each CDR3 is given with its conserved first and last residue. Fields, in order: J gene, D gene, V gene, clone size, CDR3 protein, CDR3 DNA. The D gene is left open where the match is weak. The size of a clone is reported for some rows only, either as once, few or many, or as a class for expanded clones.

TRBJ2-7 TRBD2 TRBV5-8 many CASSLGGRTYEQYF TGTGCCAGCAGCTTGGGCGGGAGAACCTACGAGCAGTACTTC
TRBJ1-4 TRBD1 TRBV12-3/TRBV12-4 many CASSGQGKVGKLFF TGTGCCAGCAGCGGACAGGGGAAGGTGGGAAAACTGTTTTTT
TRBJ2-5 TRBD1 TRBV7-9 many CASSRTGVHRETQYF TGTGCCAGCAGCCGAACAGGGGTGCACCGGGAGACCCAGTACTTC
TRBJ2-7 - TRBV12-3/TRBV12-4 - CASSLATGGPYEQYF TGTGCCAGCAGCTTAGCCACCGGCGGCCCCTACGAGCAGTACTTC
TRBJ1-2 TRBD1 TRBV29-1 many CSAYRDSYGYTF TGCAGCGCATACCGGGACAGCTATGGCTACACCTTC
TRBJ1-1 - TRBV11-3 many CASSSQETGVEAFF TGTGCCAGCAGCTCACAGGAGACAGGCGTTGAAGCTTTCTTT
TRBJ1-4 - TRBV20-1 many CSAPVGGDEKLFF TGCAGTGCTCCCGTAGGGGGAGATGAAAAACTGTTTTTT
TRBJ2-7 - TRBV7-2 - CASSFPKPSKRSYEQYF TGTGCCAGCAGCTTCCCAAAACCGAGCAAGCGAAGCTACGAGCAGTACTTC
TRBJ2-1 - TRBV20-1 many CSAKRGVRSYNEQFF TGCAGTGCAAAGAGAGGGGTCCGCTCCTACAATGAGCAGTTCTTC
TRBJ1-5 - TRBV20-1 few CSARVSLGSLEYQPQHF TGCAGTGCTAGAGTTTCTCTGGGCTCGCTGGAGTATCAGCCCCAGCATTTT
TRBJ2-4 - TRBV18 many CASSRRMEGNKNIQYF TGTGCCAGCTCACGTAGAATGGAGGGAAATAAAAACATTCAGTACTTC
TRBJ2-5 TRBD1 TRBV12-3/TRBV12-4 many CASSSGEGTEGETQYF TGTGCCAGCAGTTCCGGTGAGGGGACAGAGGGGGAGACCCAGTACTTC
TRBJ2-1 - TRBV6-5 many CASRWDFSYNEQFF TGTGCCAGCAGATGGGACTTCTCCTACAATGAGCAGTTCTTC
TRBJ2-3 - TRBV5-1 many CASASPEGDTQYF TGCGCCAGCGCGTCCCCGGAGGGAGATACGCAGTATTTT
TRBJ2-1 - TRBV11-2 many CASSLIYNEQFF TGTGCCAGCAGCTTAATCTACAATGAGCAGTTCTTC
TRBJ2-3 TRBD2 TRBV6-2/TRBV6-3 many CASSFPPGLDTDTQYF TGTGCCAGCAGTTTCCCCCCGGGACTAGACACAGATACGCAGTATTTT
TRBJ2-1 TRBD2 TRBV28 - CASSWASGYNEQFF TGTGCCAGCAGTTGGGCTAGCGGATACAATGAGCAGTTCTTC
TRBJ1-5 - TRBV6-2/TRBV6-3 many CASSIQGGGNQPQHF TGTGCCAGCAGCATACAGGGAGGGGGCAATCAGCCCCAGCATTTT
TRBJ2-4 - TRBV5-1 many CASRPGPGSDQYF TGCGCCAGCAGACCGGGACCCGGTTCGGATCAGTACTTC
TRBJ2-7 TRBD1 TRBV5-5 many CASSLADRGWSSYEQYF TGTGCCAGCAGCTTGGCGGACAGGGGATGGAGCTCCTACGAGCAGTACTTC
TRBJ2-7 TRBD2 TRBV4-1 few CASSHTSGGIYEQYF TGCGCCAGCAGCCATACTAGCGGGGGAATCTACGAGCAGTACTTC
TRBJ2-7 TRBD1 TRBV20-1 many CSALSGQGPYEQYF TGCAGTGCCCTCTCCGGACAGGGTCCCTACGAGCAGTACTTC
TRBJ1-4 - TRBV28 few CASSDETNEKLFF TGTGCCAGCAGCGACGAGACTAATGAAAAACTGTTTTTT
TRBJ1-5 TRBD1 TRBV28 many CASSRTGNNQPQHF TGTGCCAGCAGCCGGACAGGGAATAATCAGCCCCAGCATTTT
TRBJ2-5 TRBD2 TRBV28 many CASSFYRGLAGSETQYF TGTGCCAGCAGTTTTTACAGGGGACTAGCGGGGTCGGAGACCCAGTACTTC
TRBJ2-7 TRBD2 TRBV7-2 few CASSYIGGASGYSYEQYF TGTGCCAGCAGCTACATCGGGGGGGCTAGCGGGTACTCCTACGAGCAGTACTTC
TRBJ2-1 TRBD2 TRBV6-5 many CASSPSGGHSSYNEQFF TGTGCCAGCAGTCCGAGCGGGGGGCATAGCTCCTACAATGAGCAGTTCTTC
TRBJ2-3 - TRBV7-8 - CASSLVATTLTDTQYF TGTGCCAGCAGCTTAGTGGCTACCACACTCACAGATACGCAGTATTTT
TRBJ2-7 - TRBV15 few CATSRVPNYEQYF TGTGCCACCAGCAGAGTGCCCAATTACGAGCAGTACTTC
TRBJ2-5 - TRBV29-1 many CSVLVTDYASSQETQYF TGCAGCGTTCTAGTCACGGACTATGCGTCCTCCCAAGAGACCCAGTACTTC
TRBJ1-2 - TRBV4-3 few CASSQGGRADGYTF TGCGCCAGCAGCCAAGGTGGCAGGGCTGATGGCTACACCTTC
TRBJ2-7 TRBD2 TRBV10-3 many CAITESGAGGTYEQYF TGTGCCATCACCGAGAGTGGGGCGGGGGGTACCTACGAGCAGTACTTC
TRBJ2-1 TRBD2 TRBV20-1 many CSYIAGGSYNEQFF TGCAGTTATATAGCGGGGGGGTCCTACAATGAGCAGTTCTTC
TRBJ2-7 TRBD2 TRBV6-5 many CASSYSAGGGEQYF TGTGCCAGCAGTTACTCAGCGGGAGGAGGCGAGCAGTACTTC
TRBJ2-3 - TRBV29-1 many CSVEDQAGASTDTQYF TGCAGCGTTGAAGATCAGGCGGGGGCCAGCACAGATACGCAGTATTTT
TRBJ1-1 - TRBV27 many CASSSRWTALDTEAFF TGTGCCAGCAGTTCCCGATGGACAGCCCTGGACACTGAAGCTTTCTTT
TRBJ2-1 TRBD1 TRBV29-1 many CIITSVRGRYNEQFF TGCATCATTACCTCCGTCAGGGGGCGATACAATGAGCAGTTCTTC
TRBJ1-4 - TRBV7-9 few CASSRQPEKLFF TGTGCCAGCAGCCGACAGCCTGAAAAACTGTTTTTT
TRBJ2-1 TRBD1 TRBV20-1 many CSALDRVGNEQFF TGCAGTGCTCTGGACAGGGTTGGGAATGAGCAGTTCTTC
TRBJ2-1 - TRBV20-1 many CSAQPQYEQFF TGCAGTGCCCAACCGCAATATGAGCAGTTCTTC
TRBJ2-1 TRBD2 TRBV12-3/TRBV12-4 - CASKWAGGASEQFF TGTGCCAGCAAATGGGCGGGAGGGGCCAGTGAGCAGTTCTTC
TRBJ2-1 - TRBV3-1 many CASSPGGRNEQFF TGTGCCAGCAGCCCCGGAGGACGAAATGAGCAGTTCTTC
TRBJ2-1 TRBD2 TRBV5-1 many CASSLFTSGRGYNEQFF TGCGCCAGCAGCTTGTTTACTAGCGGGCGGGGCTACAATGAGCAGTTCTTC
TRBJ1-2 - TRBV29-1 many CSGGNERGPYGYTF TGCAGCGGAGGCAATGAAAGAGGGCCCTATGGCTACACCTTC
TRBJ2-3 - TRBV12-3/TRBV12-4 many CASRAQARRDTQYF TGTGCCAGCAGAGCCCAGGCCCGGAGAGATACGCAGTATTTT
TRBJ1-2 TRBD1 TRBV5-1 many CASSLGQGDYGYTF TGCGCCAGCAGCTTGGGACAGGGTGACTATGGCTACACCTTC
TRBJ1-2 TRBD1 TRBV19 - CASRRDSVPNYGYTF TGTGCCAGTAGACGGGACAGCGTTCCTAACTATGGCTACACCTTC
TRBJ1-1 - TRBV6-2/TRBV6-3 many CASSYGAGNTEAFF TGTGCCAGCAGTTACGGGGCAGGGAACACTGAAGCTTTCTTT
TRBJ2-2 TRBD1 TRBV6-5 many CASSPSLGQGATGELFF TGTGCCAGCAGTCCGTCTCTGGGACAGGGTGCCACCGGGGAGCTGTTTTTT
TRBJ2-3 TRBD2 TRBV7-2 many CASSLRLAGDTDTQYF TGTGCCAGCAGCTTACGTCTAGCGGGGGACACAGATACGCAGTATTTT
TRBJ2-7 TRBD1 TRBV20-1 many CSAIGDRVYYEQYF TGCAGTGCTATAGGGGACAGGGTATACTACGAGCAGTACTTC